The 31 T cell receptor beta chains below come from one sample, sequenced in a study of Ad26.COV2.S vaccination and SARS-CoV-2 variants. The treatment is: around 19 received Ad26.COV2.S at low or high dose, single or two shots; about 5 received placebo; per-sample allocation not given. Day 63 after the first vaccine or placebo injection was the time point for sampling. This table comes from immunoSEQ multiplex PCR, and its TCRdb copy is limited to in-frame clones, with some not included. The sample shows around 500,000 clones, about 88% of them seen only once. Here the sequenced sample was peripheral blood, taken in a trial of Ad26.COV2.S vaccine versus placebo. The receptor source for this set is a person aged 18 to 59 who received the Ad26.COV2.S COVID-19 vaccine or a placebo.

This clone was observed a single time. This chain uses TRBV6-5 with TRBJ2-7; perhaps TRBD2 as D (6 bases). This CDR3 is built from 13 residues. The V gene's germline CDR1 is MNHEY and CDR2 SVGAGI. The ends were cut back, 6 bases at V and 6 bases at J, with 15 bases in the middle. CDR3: CASRLTGESEQYF. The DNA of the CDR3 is TGTGCCAGCAGGCTTACGGGGGAGTCCGAGCAGTACTTC.

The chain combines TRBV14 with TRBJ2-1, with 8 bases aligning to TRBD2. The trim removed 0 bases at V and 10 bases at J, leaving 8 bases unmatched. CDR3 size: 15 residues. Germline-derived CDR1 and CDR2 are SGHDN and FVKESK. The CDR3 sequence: CASSQDSGKAREQFF. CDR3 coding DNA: TGTGCCAGCAGCCAAGATAGCGGGAAGGCTAGGGAGCAGTTCTTC.

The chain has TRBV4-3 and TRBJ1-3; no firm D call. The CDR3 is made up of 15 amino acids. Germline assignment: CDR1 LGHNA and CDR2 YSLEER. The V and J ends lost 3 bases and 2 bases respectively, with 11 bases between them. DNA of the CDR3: TGCGCCAGCAGCCAGGAGGGAAGGGCTGGAAACACCATATATTTT. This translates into CASSQEGRAGNTIYF.

In DNA form, the CDR3 reads TGTGCCAGCAGTTTAGGAGGGCATGGCTACACCTTC. Translation: CASSLGGHGYTF. This chain links TRBV28 with TRBJ1-2; D uncertain. The CDR3 has 12 amino acids. CDR1 and CDR2 (germline): MDHEN, SYDVKM. V was shortened by 2 bases and J by 6 bases, with 7 bases between the two germline ends.

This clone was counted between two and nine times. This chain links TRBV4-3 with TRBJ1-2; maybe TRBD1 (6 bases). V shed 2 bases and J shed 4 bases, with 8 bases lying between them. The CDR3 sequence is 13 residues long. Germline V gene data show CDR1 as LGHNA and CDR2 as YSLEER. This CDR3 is CASSQRGGYGYTF. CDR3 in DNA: TGCGCCAGCAGCCAACGAGGGGGCTATGGCTACACCTTC.

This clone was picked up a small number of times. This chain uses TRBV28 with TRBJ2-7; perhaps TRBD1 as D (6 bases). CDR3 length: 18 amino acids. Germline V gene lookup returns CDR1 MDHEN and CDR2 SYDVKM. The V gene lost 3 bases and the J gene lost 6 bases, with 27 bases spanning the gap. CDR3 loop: CASSFDSGGYGEWREQYF. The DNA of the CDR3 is TGTGCCAGCAGTTTCGATTCTGGGGGCTATGGCGAATGGCGCGAGCAGTACTTC.

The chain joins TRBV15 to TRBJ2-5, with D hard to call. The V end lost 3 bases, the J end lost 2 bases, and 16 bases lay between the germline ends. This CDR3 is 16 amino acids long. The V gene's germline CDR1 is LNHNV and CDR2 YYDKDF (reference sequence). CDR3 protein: CATSSGRHPVQETQYF. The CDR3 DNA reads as TGTGCCACCAGCAGCGGCCGCCATCCGGTTCAAGAGACCCAGTACTTC. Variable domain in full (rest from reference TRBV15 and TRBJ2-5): DAMVIQNPRYQVTQFGKPVTLSCSQTLNHNVMYWYQQKSSQAPKLLFHYYDKDFNNEADTPDNFQSRRPNTSFCFLDIRSPGLGDTAMYLCATSSGRHPVQETQYFGPGTRLLVL.

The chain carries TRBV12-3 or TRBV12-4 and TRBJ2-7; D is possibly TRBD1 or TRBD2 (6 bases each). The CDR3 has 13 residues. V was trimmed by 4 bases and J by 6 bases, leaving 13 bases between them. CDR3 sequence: CASSSGGSGEQYF. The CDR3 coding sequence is TGTGCCAGCAGTTCCGGGGGCTCGGGCGAGCAGTACTTC.

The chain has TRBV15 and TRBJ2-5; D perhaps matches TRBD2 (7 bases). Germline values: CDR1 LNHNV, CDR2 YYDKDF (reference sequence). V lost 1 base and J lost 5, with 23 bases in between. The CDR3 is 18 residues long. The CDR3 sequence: CATSRVIAGRGSLETQYF. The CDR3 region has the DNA TGTGCCACCAGCAGAGTAATAGCGGGTAGGGGGTCTTTGGAGACCCAGTACTTC.

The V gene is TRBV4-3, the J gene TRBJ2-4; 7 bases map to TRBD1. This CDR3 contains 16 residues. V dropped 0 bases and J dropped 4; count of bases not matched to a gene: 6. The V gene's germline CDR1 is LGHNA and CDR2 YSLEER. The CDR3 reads CASSQDIADRKNIQYF. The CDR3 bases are TGCGCCAGCAGCCAAGATATCGCGGACAGGAAAAACATTCAGTACTTC.

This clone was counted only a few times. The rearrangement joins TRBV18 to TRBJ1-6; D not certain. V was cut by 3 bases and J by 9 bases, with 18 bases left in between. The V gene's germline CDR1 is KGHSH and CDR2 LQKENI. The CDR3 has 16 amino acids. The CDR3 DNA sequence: TGTGCCAGCTCACCCAACGGCCGGGGAAATGGTTCACCCCTCCACTTT. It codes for CASSPNGRGNGSPLHF.

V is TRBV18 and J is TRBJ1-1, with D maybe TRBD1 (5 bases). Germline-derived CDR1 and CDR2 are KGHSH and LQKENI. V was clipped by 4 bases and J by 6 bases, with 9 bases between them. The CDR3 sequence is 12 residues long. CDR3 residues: CASSRQGAEAFF. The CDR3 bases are TGTGCCAGCTCACGCCAGGGAGCTGAAGCTTTCTTT.

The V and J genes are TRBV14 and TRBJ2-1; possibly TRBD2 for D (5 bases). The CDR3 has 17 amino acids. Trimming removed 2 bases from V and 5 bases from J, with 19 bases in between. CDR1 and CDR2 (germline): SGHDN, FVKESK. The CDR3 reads CASSQIAQDHWHNEQFF. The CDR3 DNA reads TGTGCCAGCAGCCAAATAGCGCAGGACCACTGGCACAATGAGCAGTTCTTC.

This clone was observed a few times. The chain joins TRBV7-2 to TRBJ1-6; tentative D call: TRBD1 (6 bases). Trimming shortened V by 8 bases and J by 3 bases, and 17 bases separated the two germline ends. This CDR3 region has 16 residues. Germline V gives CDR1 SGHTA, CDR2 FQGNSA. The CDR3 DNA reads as TGTGCCAGCGAAATCGGGGGGCGCCGCTATAATTCACCCCTCCACTTT. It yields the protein CASEIGGRRYNSPLHF.

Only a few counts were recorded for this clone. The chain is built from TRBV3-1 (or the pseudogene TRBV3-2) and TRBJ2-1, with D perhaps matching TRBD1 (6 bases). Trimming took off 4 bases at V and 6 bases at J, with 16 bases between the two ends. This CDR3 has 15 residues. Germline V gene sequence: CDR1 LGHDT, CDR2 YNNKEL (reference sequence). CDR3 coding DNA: TGTGCCAGCAGCCGGACAGAGGGGAACTTCAATGAGCAGTTCTTC. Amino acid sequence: CASSRTEGNFNEQFF.

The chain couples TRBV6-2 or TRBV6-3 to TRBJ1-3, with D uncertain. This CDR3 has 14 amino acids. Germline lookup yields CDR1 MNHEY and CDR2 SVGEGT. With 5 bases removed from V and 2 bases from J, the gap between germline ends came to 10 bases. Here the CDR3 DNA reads TGTGCCAGCAGTCCCCTGCGGACTGGAAACACCATATATTTT. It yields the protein CASSPLRTGNTIYF.

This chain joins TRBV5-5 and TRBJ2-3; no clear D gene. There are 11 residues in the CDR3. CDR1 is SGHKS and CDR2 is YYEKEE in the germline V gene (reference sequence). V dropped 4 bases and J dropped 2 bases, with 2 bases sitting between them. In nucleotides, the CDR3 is TGTGCCAGCAGCCACACAGATACGCAGTATTTT. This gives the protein CASSHTDTQYF.

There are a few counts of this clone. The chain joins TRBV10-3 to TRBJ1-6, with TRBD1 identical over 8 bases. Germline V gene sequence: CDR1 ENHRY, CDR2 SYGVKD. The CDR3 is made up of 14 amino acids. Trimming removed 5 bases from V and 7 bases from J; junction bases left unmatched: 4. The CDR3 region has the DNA TGTGCCATCAGTCCGGACAGGGACAATTCACCCCTCCACTTT. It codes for CAISPDRDNSPLHF.

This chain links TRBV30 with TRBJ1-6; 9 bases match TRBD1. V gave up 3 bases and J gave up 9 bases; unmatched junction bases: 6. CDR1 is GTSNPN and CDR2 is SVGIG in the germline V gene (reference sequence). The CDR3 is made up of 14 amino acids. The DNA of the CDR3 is TGTGCCTGGAGCGGGGGGACAGGGTTTTCACCCCTCCACTTT. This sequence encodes CAWSGGTGFSPLHF.

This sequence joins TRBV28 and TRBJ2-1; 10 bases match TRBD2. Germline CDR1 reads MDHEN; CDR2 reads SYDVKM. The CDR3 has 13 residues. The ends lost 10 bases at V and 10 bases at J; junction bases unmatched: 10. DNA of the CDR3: TGTGCCATTAAGCTAGCGGGAGTACAGGAGCAGTTCTTC. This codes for CAIKLAGVQEQFF. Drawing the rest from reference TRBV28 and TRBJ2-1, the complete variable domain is DVKVTQSSRYLVKRTGEKVFLECVQDMDHENMFWYRQDPGLGLRLIYFSYDVKMKEKGDIPEGYSVSREKKERFSLILESASTNQTSMYLCAIKLAGVQEQFFGPGTRLTVL.

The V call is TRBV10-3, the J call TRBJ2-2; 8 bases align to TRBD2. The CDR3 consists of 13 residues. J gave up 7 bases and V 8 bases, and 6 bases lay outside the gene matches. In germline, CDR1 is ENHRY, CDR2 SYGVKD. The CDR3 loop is CAIGGLAIGELFF. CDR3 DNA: TGTGCCATCGGAGGACTAGCAATCGGGGAGCTGTTTTTT.

The CDR3 is CASSLRQGRTDTQYF. CDR3 sequence (DNA): TGTGCCAGCAGTTTAAGACAGGGTAGGACAGATACGCAGTATTTT. The chain employs TRBV27 and TRBJ2-3; 7 bases fit TRBD1. Germline V gives CDR1 MNHEY, CDR2 SMNVEV (reference sequence). The CDR3 extends over 15 amino acids. J was trimmed by 3 bases and V by 2 bases; bases with no gene match: 5.

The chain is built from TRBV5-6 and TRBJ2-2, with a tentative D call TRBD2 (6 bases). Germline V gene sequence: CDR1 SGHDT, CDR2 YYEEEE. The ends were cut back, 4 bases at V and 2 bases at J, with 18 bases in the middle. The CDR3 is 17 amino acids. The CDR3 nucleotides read TGTGCCAGCAGCGTCACCCGGGACTCTTATAACACCGGGGAGCTGTTTTTT. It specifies CASSVTRDSYNTGELFF.

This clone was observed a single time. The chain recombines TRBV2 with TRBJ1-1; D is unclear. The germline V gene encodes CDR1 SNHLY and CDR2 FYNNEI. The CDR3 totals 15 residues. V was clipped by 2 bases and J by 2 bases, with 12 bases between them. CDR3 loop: CASSERSGINTEAFF. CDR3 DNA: TGTGCCAGCAGTGAAAGAAGCGGGATAAACACTGAAGCTTTCTTT.

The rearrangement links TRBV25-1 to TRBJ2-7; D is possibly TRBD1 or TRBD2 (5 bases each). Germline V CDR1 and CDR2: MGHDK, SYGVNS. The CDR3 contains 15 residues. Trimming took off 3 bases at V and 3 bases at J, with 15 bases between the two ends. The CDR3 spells CASSDDWGPNYEQYF. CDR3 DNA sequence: TGTGCCAGCAGTGATGATTGGGGACCGAACTACGAGCAGTACTTC.

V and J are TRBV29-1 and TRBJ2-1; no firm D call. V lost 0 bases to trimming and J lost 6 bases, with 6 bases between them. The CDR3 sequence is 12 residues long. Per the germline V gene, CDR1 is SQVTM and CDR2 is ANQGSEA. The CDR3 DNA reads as TGCAGCGTTGAAGAACTCGGCAATGAGCAGTTCTTC. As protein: CSVEELGNEQFF.

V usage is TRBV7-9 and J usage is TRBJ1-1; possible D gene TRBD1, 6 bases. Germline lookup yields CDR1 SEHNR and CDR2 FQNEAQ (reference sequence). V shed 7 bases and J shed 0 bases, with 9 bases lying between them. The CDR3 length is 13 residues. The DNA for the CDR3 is TGTGCCAGCACGAGGGGGATGAACACTGAAGCTTTCTTT. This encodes CASTRGMNTEAFF.

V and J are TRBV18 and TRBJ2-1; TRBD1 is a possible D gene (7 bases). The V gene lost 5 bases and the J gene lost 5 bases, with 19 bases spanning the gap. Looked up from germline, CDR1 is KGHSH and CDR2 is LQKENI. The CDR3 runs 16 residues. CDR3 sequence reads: CASSKRQGGLNNEQFF. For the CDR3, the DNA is TGTGCCAGCTCAAAAAGACAGGGAGGACTCAACAATGAGCAGTTCTTC.

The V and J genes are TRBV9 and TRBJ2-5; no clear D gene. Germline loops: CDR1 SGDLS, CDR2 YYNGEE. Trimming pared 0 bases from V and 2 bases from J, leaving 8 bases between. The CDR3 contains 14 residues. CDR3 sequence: CASSVADRQETQYF. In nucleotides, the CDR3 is TGTGCCAGCAGCGTAGCCGACCGACAAGAGACCCAGTACTTC.

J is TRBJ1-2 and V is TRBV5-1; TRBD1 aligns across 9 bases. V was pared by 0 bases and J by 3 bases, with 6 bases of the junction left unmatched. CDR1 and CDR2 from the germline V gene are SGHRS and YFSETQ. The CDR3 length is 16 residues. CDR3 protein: CASSLEGQGSYYGYTF. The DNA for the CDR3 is TGCGCCAGCAGCTTGGAGGGACAGGGCTCCTACTATGGCTACACCTTC.

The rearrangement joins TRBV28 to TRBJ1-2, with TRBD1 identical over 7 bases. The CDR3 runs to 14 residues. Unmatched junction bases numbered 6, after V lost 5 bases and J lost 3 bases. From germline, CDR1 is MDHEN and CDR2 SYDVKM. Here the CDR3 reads CASSQTGRDYGYTF. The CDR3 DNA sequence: TGTGCCAGCAGTCAGACAGGGAGGGACTATGGCTACACCTTC.